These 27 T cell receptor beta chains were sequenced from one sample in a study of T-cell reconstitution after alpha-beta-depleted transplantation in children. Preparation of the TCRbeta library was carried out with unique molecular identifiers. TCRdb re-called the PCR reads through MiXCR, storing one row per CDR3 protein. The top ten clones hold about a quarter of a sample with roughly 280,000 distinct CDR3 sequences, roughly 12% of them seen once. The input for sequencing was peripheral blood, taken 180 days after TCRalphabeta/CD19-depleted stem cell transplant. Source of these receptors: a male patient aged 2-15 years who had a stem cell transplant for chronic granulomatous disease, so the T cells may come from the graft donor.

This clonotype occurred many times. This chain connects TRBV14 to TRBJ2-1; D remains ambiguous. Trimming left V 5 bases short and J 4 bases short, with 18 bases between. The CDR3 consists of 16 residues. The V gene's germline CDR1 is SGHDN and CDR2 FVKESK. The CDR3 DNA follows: TGTGCCAGCAGCTTTCTTCGTGGCGGAAGGTACAATGAGCAGTTCTTC. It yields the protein CASSFLRGGRYNEQFF.

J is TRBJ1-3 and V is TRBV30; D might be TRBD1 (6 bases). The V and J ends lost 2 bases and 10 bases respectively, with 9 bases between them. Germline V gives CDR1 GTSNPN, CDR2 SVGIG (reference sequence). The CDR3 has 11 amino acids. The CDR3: CAWSRGGTIYF. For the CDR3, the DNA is TGTGCCTGGAGTAGAGGGGGAACCATATATTTT.

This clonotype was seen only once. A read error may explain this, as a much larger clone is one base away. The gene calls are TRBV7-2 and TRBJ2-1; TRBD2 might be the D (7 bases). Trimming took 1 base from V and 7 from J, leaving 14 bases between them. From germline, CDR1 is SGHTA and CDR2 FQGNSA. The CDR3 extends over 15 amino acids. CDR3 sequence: CASSLGVGGLNEQFF. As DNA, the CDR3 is TGTGCCAGCAGCTTAGGAGTGGGGGGGCTTAATGAGCAGTTCTTC.

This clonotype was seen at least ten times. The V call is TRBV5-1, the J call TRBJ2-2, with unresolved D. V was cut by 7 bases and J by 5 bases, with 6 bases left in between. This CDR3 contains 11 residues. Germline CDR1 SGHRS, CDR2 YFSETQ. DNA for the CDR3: TGCGCCAGCCGTGAGACCGGGGAGCTGTTTTTT. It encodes CASRETGELFF. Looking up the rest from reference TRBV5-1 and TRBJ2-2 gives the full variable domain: KAGVTQTPRYLIKTRGQQVTLSCSPISGHRSVSWYQQTPGQGLQFLFEYFSETQRNKGNFPGRFSGRQFSNSRSEMNVSTLELGDSALYLCASRETGELFFGEGSRLTVL.

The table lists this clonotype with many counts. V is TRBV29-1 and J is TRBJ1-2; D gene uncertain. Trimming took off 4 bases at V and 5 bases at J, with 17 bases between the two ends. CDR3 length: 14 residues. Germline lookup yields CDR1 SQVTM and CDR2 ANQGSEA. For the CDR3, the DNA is TGCAGCGTTGGTCGGGAGGGATTTTTTTATGGCTACACCTTC. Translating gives CSVGREGFFYGYTF.

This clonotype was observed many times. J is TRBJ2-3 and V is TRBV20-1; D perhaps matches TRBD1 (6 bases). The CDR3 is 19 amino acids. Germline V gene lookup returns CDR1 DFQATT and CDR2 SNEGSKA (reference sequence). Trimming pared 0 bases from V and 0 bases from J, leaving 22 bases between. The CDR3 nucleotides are TGCAGTGCTAGAGATTTCGGGTCAACAGGGTTAGAGAGCACAGATACGCAGTATTTT. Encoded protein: CSARDFGSTGLESTDTQYF.

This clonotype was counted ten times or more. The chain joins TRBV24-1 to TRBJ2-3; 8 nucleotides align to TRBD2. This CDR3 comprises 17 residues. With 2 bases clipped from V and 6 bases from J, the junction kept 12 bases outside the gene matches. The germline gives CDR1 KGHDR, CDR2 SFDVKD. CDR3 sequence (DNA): TGTGCCACCAGTGATTCCTTTGGCGGGAGGTCTCAGGATACGCAGTATTTT. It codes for CATSDSFGGRSQDTQYF.

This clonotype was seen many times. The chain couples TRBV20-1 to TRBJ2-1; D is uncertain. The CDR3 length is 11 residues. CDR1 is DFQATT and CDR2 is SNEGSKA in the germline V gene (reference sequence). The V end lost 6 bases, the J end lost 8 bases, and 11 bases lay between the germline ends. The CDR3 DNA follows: TGCAGTGCCAGTCTTCTGGATGAGCAGTTCTTC. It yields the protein CSASLLDEQFF.

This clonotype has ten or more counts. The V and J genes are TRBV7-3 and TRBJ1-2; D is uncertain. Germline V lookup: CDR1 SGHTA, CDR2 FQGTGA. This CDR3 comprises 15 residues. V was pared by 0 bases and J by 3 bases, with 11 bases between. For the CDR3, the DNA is TGTGCCAGCAGCTTAACAGGGAAGCGCGACTATGGCTACACCTTC. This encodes CASSLTGKRDYGYTF.

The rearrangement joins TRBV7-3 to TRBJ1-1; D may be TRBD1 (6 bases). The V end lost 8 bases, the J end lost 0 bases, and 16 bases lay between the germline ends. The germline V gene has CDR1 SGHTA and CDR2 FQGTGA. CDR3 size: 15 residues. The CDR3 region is CASCSQGTLNTEAFF. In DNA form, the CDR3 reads TGTGCCAGCTGCTCCCAAGGGACACTGAACACTGAAGCTTTCTTT. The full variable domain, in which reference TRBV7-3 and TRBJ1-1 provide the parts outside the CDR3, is GAGVSQTPSNKVTEKGKYVELRCDPISGHTALYWYRQSLGQGPEFLIYFQGTGAADDSGLPNDRFFAVRPEGSVSTLKIQRTERGDSAVYLCASCSQGTLNTEAFFGQGTRLTVV.

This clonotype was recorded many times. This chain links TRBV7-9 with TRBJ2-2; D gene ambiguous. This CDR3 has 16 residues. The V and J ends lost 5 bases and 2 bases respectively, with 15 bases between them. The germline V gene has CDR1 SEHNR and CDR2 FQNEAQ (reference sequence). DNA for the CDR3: TGTGCCAGCAGCGGAGACCGGGCCAGCAACACCGGGGAGCTGTTTTTT. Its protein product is CASSGDRASNTGELFF.

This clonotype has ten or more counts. DNA for the CDR3: TGTGCCAGCAGCTCGTCTAGTGAGAGGGGAGAGACCCAGTACTTC. This encodes CASSSSSERGETQYF. The V gene is TRBV7-9, the J gene TRBJ2-5, with D perhaps matching TRBD1 or TRBD2 (5 bases each). V dropped 4 bases and J dropped 4 bases, with 16 bases sitting between them. The CDR3 has 15 amino acids. Germline CDR1 SEHNR, CDR2 FQNEAQ (reference sequence).

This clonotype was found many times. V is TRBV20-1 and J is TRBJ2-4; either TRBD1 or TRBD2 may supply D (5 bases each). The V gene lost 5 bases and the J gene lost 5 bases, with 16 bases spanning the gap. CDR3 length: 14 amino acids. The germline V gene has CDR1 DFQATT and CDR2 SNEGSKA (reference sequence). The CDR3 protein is CSASRPGPQNIQYF. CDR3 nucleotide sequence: TGCAGTGCTTCTCGACCGGGACCCCAAAACATTCAGTACTTC.

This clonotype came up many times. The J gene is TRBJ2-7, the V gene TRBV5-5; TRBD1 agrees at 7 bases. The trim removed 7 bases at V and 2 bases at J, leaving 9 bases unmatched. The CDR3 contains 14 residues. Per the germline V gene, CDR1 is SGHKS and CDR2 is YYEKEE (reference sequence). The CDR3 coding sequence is TGTGCCAGCTTACCCGGACAGGTGCCCTACGAGCAGTACTTC. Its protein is CASLPGQVPYEQYF.

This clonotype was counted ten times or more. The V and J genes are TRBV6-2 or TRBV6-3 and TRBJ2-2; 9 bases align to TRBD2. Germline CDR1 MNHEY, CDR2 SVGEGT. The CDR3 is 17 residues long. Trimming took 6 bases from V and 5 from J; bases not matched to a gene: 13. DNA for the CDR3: TGTGCCAGCAGCCGCGTGGGGCCTAGCGGGATTACCGGGGAGCTGTTTTTT. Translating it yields CASSRVGPSGITGELFF.

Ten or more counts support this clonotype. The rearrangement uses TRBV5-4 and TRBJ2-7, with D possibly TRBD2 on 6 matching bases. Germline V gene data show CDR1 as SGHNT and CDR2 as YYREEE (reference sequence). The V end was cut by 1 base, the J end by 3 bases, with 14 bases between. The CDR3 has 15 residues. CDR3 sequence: CASSLKRVRFYEQYF. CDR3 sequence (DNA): TGTGCCAGCAGCTTGAAGCGGGTTAGATTCTACGAGCAGTACTTC.

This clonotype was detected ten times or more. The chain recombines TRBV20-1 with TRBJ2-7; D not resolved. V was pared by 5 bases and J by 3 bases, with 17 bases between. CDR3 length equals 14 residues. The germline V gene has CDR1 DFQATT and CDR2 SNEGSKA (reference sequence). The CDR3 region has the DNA TGCAGTGCTGAACACCCCCGATCCCGCTACGAGCAGTACTTC. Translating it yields CSAEHPRSRYEQYF.

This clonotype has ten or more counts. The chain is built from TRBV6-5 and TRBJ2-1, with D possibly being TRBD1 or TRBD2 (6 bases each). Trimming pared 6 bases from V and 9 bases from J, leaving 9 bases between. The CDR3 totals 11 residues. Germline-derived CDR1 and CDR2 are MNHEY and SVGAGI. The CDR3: CASSEGGEQFF. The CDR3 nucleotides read TGTGCCAGCAGCGAGGGGGGTGAGCAGTTCTTC.

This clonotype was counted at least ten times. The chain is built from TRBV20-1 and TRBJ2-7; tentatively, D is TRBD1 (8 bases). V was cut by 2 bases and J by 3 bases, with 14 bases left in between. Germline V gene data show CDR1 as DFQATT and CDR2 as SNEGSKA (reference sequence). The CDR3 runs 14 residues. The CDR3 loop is CSARKQGEGYEQYF. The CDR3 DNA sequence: TGCAGTGCTAGAAAACAGGGGGAGGGCTACGAGCAGTACTTC.

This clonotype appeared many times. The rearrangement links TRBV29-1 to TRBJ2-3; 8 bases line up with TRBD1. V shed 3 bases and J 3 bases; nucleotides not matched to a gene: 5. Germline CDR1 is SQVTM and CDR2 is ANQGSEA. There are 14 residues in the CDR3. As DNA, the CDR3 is TGCAGCGTTGATAGGACAGGGAATACAGATACGCAGTATTTT. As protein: CSVDRTGNTDTQYF.

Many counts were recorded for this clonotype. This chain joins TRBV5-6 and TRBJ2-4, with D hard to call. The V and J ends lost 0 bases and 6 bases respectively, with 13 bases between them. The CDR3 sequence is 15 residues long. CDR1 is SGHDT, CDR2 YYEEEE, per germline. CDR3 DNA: TGTGCCAGCAGCTTGGATCGTAGGCAGATAAACATTCAGTACTTC. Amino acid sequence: CASSLDRRQINIQYF.

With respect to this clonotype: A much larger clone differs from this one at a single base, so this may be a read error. The CDR3 region has the DNA TGTGCCAGCAGCTTCGACATCTACATTGAGCAGTTCTTC. As protein: CASSFDIYIEQFF. The chain links TRBV7-2 to TRBJ2-1; D unresolved. Germline lookup yields CDR1 SGHTA and CDR2 FQGNSA. This CDR3 has 13 amino acids.

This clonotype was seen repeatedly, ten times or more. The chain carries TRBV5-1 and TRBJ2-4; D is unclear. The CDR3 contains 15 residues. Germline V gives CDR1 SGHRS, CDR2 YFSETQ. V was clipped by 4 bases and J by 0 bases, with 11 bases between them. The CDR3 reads CASSAAPLAKNIQYF. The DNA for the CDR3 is TGCGCCAGCAGCGCGGCCCCGTTAGCCAAAAACATTCAGTACTTC.

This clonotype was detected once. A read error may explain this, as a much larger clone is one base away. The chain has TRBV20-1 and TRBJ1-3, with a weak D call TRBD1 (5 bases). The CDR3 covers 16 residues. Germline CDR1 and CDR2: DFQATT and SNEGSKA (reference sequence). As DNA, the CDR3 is TGCAGTGCCCCAAATGGGACGGAGAAAGGTGGAAACAGCATATATTTT. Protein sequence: CSAPNGTEKGGNSIYF.

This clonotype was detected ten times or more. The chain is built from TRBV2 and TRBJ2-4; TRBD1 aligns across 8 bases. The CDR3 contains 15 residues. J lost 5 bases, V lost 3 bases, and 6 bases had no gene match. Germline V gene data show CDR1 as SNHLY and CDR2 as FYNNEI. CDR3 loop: CASSDPRTGQNIQYF. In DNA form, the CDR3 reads TGTGCCAGCAGTGACCCGAGGACAGGGCAAAACATTCAGTACTTC. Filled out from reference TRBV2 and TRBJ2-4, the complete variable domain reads EPEVTQTPSHQVTQMGQEVILRCVPISNHLYFYWYRQILGQKVEFLVSFYNNEISEKSEIFDDQFSVERPDGSNFTLKIRSTKLEDSAMYFCASSDPRTGQNIQYFGAGTRLSVL.

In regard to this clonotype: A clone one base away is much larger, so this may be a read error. For the CDR3, the DNA is TGTGCCAGCAGCGAAGACTCGGACCTCCTTGGGGAGCAGTACTTC. Residues: CASSEDSDLLGEQYF. The chain is built from TRBV3-1 and TRBJ2-7, with unresolved D. CDR3 size: 15 residues. Looked up from germline, CDR1 is LGHDT and CDR2 is YNNKEL (reference sequence).

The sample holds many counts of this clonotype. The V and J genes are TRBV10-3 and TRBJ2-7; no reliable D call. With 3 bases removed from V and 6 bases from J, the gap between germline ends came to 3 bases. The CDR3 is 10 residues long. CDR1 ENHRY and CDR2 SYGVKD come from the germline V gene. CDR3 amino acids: CAISDGEQYF. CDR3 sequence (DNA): TGTGCCATCAGTGACGGCGAGCAGTACTTC.